This T cell receptor beta chain stems from a study of human T cells and chemical hapten exposure. Time point denoted: pre-sensitization, week 0. As for treatment: therapeutic diphenylcyclopropenone sensitization with weekly scalp DPC. Each CDR3 protein gets one entry after TCRdb re-called the RACE reads with MiXCR. This repertoire shows about 290,000 distinct CDR3 sequences, roughly 7.7% found once; its top ten account for about 1.2%. The study, taken as a whole, reports: Since the donors had alopecia, their immune response may not be the same as that of healthy people. Positively correlated with patch test score were the counts of PT1 expanded TCRs.

Germline loops: CDR1 WSHSY, CDR2 SAAADI. This CDR3 spans 13 amino acids. The V gene end was trimmed by 5 bases and the J gene end by 8 bases; junction bases not matched to a gene: 5. This clonotype occurred many times. What it binds is not known. This clonotype was obtained from a man between 18 and 35 years old with alopecia areata. Some clones in this sample may be carry-over from other donors' samples. Source: whole blood, taken in connection with sensitization to the hapten diphenylcyclopropenone (DPC). The gene calls are TRBV10-2 and TRBJ1-3, with TRBD1 matching over 8 bases. CDR3 sequence (DNA): TGCGCCAGCAGTCCCGGACAGGGAGACACCATATATTTT. It specifies CASSPGQGDTIYF.